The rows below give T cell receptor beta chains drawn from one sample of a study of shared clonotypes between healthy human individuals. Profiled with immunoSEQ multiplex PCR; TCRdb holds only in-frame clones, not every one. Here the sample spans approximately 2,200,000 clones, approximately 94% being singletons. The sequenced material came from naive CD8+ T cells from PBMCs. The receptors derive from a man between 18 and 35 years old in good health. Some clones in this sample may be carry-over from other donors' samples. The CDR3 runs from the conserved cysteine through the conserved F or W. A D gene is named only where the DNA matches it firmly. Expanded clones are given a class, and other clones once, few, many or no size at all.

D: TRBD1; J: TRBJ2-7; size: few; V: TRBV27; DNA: TGTGCCAGCAGTTTGGGGACAGGGAACTACGAGCAGTACTTC; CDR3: CASSLGTGNYEQYF
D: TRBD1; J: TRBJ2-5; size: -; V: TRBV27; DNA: TGTGCCAGCAGAAGACAGGGAAGGGGATCGGAGACCCAGTACTTC; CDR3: CASRRQGRGSETQYF
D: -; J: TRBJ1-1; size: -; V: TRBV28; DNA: TGTGCCAGCAGTCCGGCAGGGGCCCTGAACACTGAAGCTTTCTTT; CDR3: CASSPAGALNTEAFF
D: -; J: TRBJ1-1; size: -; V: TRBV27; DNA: TGTGCCAGCAGTTTAATACCCATGAACACTGAAGCTTTCTTT; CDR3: CASSLIPMNTEAFF
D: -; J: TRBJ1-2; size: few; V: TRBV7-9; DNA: TGTGCCAGCAGCTTAGGGGAGCAAACGCATGGCTACACCTTC; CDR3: CASSLGEQTHGYTF
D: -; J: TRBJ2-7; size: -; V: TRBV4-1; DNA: TGCGCCAGCAGCCAAGATCGCCTAGCCTACGAGCAGTACTTC; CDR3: CASSQDRLAYEQYF
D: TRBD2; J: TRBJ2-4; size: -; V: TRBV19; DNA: TGTGCCTCAACGGGAGGGGACATTCAGTACTTC; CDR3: CASTGGDIQYF
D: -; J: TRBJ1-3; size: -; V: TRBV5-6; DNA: TGTGCCAGCAGTAGCGTAGTTGGGCCCCGCTCTGGAAACACCATATATTTT; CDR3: CASSSVVGPRSGNTIYF
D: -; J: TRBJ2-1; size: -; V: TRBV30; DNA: TGTGCCTGGAGACCCTCCGGGGCCCACAATGAGCAGTTCTTC; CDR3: CAWRPSGAHNEQFF
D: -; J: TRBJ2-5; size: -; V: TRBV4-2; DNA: TGTGCCAGCAGCCAAGAGTCTAGGGGGGAGGGGCAACAAGAGACCCAGTACTTC; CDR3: CASSQESRGEGQQETQYF
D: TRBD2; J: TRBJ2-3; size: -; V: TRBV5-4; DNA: TGTGCCAGCAGCTTCGGGACTAGCGGGACAGATACGCAGTATTTT; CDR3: CASSFGTSGTDTQYF
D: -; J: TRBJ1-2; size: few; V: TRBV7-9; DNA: TGTGCCAGCACCTCCGGAGGCGGCTACACCTTC; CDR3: CASTSGGGYTF
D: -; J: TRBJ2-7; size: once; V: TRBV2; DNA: TGTGCCAGCAGTGAACCTCCCGAGTTGAGGTACGAGCAGTACTTC; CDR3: CASSEPPELRYEQYF
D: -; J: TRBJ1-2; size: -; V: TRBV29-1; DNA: TGCAGCGTTGAGGACAGACTCTATTATGGCTACACCTTC; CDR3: CSVEDRLYYGYTF
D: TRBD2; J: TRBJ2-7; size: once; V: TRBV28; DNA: TGTGCCAGCAGCGGACTAGCGGGAGGCACCCCCTCCTACGAGCAGTACTTC; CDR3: CASSGLAGGTPSYEQYF
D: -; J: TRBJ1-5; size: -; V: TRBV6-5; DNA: TGTGCCAGCAGTTTCCAGGGTAATAGCAATCAGCCCCAGCATTTT; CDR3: CASSFQGNSNQPQHF
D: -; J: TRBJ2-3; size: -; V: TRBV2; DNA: TGTGCCAGCAGTGCGGCTAGCGCTACCCCAGATACGCAGTATTTT; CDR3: CASSAASATPDTQYF
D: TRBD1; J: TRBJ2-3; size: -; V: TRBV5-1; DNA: TGCGCCAGCAGCCCGCGACAGGGGGCGGGAGATACGCAGTATTTT; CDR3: CASSPRQGAGDTQYF
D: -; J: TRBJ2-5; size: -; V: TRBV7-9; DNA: TGTGCCAGCAGCCCCCCAGGCCAAGAGACCCAGTACTTC; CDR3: CASSPPGQETQYF
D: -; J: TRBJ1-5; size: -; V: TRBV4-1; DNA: TGCGCCAGCAGCCAGGAGCCTCGGGGGGGACAGCCCCAGCATTTT; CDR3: CASSQEPRGGQPQHF
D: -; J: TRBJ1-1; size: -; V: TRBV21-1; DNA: TGTGCCAGCAGCAAACCGGGAAAGGGACAGTGGAACACTGAAGCTTTCTTT; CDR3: CASSKPGKGQWNTEAFF
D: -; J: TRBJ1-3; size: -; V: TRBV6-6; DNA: TGTGCCAGCAGTTACACGGACAGCCGCTCTGGAAACACCATATATTTT; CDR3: CASSYTDSRSGNTIYF
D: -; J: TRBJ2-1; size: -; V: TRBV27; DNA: TGTGCCAGCAGTTTGCTCAGGGGCGGATACAATGAGCAGTTCTTC; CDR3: CASSLLRGGYNEQFF
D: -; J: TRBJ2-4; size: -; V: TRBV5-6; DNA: TGTGCCAGCAGCTGGTTTCAAGAAAACATTCAGTACTTC; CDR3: CASSWFQENIQYF
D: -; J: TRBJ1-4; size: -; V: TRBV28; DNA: TGTGCCAGCAGTCCCCGCCCCACAGGGTTAGTAAAACTGTTTTTT; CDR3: CASSPRPTGLVKLFF
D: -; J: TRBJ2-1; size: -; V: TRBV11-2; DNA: TGTGCCAGCAGCTCACTCAGGGGCTGGGAAGGTCCGGAGTTCTTC; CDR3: CASSSLRGWEGPEFF
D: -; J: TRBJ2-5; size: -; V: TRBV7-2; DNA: TGTGCCAGCAGCTTAGGAACGGGGGGCCGGTGGGAGACCCAGTACTTC; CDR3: CASSLGTGGRWETQYF
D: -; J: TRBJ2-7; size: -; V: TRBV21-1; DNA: TGTGCCAGCAGCGACTTCCCCCGGGCACTCTCTGGATGCGAGCAGTACTTC; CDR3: CASSDFPRALSGCEQYF
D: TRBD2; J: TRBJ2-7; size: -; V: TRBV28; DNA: TGTGCCAGCAGTAATGTAGCGGGAGGGCCGGGTGAGCAGTACTTC; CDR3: CASSNVAGGPGEQYF
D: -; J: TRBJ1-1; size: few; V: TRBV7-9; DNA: TGTGCCAGCAGCTTAGGGGGGCCAGCCACTGAAGCTTTCTTT; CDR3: CASSLGGPATEAFF
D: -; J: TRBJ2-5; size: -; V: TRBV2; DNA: TGTGCCAGCAGACAGACAGAATACCAAGAGACCCAGTACTTC; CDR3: CASRQTEYQETQYF
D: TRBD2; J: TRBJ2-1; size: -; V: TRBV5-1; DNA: TGCGCCAGCAGCCGGACTAGTGAAAATGAGCAGTTCTTC; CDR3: CASSRTSENEQFF
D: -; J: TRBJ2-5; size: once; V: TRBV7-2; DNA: TGTGCCAGCAGCTCCCGGACAGATAAGACCCAGTACTTC; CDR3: CASSSRTDKTQYF
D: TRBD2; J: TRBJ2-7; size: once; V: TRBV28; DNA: TGTGCCAGCAGTTTGACTAGCGGGTGGAGGGGCTACGAGCAGTACTTC; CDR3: CASSLTSGWRGYEQYF
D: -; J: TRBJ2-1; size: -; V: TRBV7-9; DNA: TGTGCCAGCAGCAGTGGGGGCGCGGTGAAAAATGAGCAGTTCTTC; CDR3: CASSSGGAVKNEQFF
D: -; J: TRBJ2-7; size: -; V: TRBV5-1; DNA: TGCGCCAGCAGCCTAGGACGGGGGTTCAACTACGAGCAGTACTTC; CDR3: CASSLGRGFNYEQYF
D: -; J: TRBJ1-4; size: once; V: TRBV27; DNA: TGTGCCAGCAGTCGATCAACTAATGAAAAACTGTTTTTT; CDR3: CASSRSTNEKLFF
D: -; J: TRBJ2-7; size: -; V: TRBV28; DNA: TGTGCCAGCAGTGCCCGGGCCGTTCCCCTTTACGAGCAGTACTTC; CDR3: CASSARAVPLYEQYF
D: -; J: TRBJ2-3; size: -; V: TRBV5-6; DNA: TGTGCCAGCAGCCTCCGGGACCTTAGCACAGATACGCAGTATTTT; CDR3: CASSLRDLSTDTQYF
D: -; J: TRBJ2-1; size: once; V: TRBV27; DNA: TGTGCCAGCAGTGGTCGCCTTGGACAGAGCTCCTACAATGAGCAGTTCTTC; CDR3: CASSGRLGQSSYNEQFF
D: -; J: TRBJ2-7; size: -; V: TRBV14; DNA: TGTGCCAGCAGCCCTCTAGCGTCAGCCTACGAGCAGTACTTC; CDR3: CASSPLASAYEQYF
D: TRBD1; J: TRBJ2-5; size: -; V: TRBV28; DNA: TGTGCCAGCAAGATCGGGACAGGGCTCGGAGAGACCCAGTACTTC; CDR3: CASKIGTGLGETQYF
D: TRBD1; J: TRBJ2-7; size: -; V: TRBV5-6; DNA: TGTGCCAGCAGCACCGGGACAGCGGAGCAGTACTTC; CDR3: CASSTGTAEQYF
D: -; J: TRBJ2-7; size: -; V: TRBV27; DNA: TGTGCCAGCAGTTTAGATTCAGCTAGCGTCGTATACGAGCAGTACTTC; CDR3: CASSLDSASVVYEQYF
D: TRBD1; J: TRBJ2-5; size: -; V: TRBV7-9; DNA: TGTGCCAGCAGCACACGAAGCAACAGGGGGAGACAAGAGACCCAGTACTTC; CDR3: CASSTRSNRGRQETQYF
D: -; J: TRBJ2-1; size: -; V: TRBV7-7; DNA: TGTGCCAGCAGCTTAGAAGGTGCCGACTACAATGAGCAGTTCTTC; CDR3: CASSLEGADYNEQFF
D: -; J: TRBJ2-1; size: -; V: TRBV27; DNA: TGTGCCAGCAGTTTATATCCCTACAATGAGCAGTTCTTC; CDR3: CASSLYPYNEQFF
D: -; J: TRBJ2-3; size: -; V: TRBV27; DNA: TGTGCCAGCAGTTCCCCGGGGACTAGCACAGATACGCAGTATTTT; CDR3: CASSSPGTSTDTQYF
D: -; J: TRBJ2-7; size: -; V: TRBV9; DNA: TGTGCCAGCAGCGTAGGATTGAGGGGGATGCACTACGAGCAGTACTTC; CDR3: CASSVGLRGMHYEQYF
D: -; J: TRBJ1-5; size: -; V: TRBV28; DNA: TGTGCCAGCAGCTTCCCGCGACAGCCAAATCAGCCCCAGCATTTT; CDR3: CASSFPRQPNQPQHF
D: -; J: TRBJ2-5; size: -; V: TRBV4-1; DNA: TGCGCCAGCAGTCCTGGAATTCCCCGGGGCCTACAAGAGACCCAGTACTTC; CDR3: CASSPGIPRGLQETQYF